The 2 T cell receptor beta chains below all came from one sample that was sequenced in a study of cytomegalovirus exposure and HLA in healthy donors. PCR used 60 Vbeta primers and 13 Jbeta primers. Assay used: immunoSEQ multiplex PCR; TCRdb lists only in-frame clones, some missing. The sample totals around 100,000 clones. Sequencing was performed on PBMCs. These receptor sequences come from a man aged 35 to 55 in good health and CMV-seropositive.

The rearrangement joins TRBV29-1 to TRBJ1-1; 8 positions agree with TRBD1. This CDR3 has 12 residues. V lost 6 bases to trimming and J lost 2 bases; unmatched junction nucleotides: 2. Germline V gives CDR1 SQVTM, CDR2 ANQGSEA. CDR3 nucleotide sequence: TGCAGCGTGACAGGGGCAAACACTGAAGCTTTCTTT. It translates to CSVTGANTEAFF.

The chain couples TRBV28 to TRBJ2-5; 7 bases are shared with TRBD1. V gave up 5 bases and J gave up 6 bases; unmatched junction bases: 9. This CDR3 contains 14 residues. Germline V gene sequence: CDR1 MDHEN, CDR2 SYDVKM. The CDR3 spells CASSPTGVGKTQYF. CDR3 coding DNA: TGTGCCAGCAGTCCAACAGGGGTTGGAAAGACCCAGTACTTC.